Shown below are 31 T cell receptor beta chains from a single sample sequenced in a study of beta chain features in type 1 diabetes (dated by TCRdb to 2016 to 2018). The protocol used for the library was the immunoSEQ multiplex PCR assay. The entire amount of isolated RNA was reverse transcribed using the High Capacity cDNA Reverse Transcription Kit, so the sequenced TCRB transcripts were expressed ones. TCRdb mirrors the immuneACCESS table, restricted to in-frame sequences. Some clones are absent from its copies; in checked studies, under half trace to an unresolved V gene, and the reason for the others is unknown. The sample table holds hundreds of thousands of clones, of which around 68% were seen once. The top ten hold 0.053% of the sample. Sample: naive CD4+ T cells from blood. This specimen's cell subset or site label, per the study, means: true naive CD4+ T cells. These receptors all come from a man aged 30 to 45 in good health.

The chain combines TRBV29-1 with TRBJ2-7, with D tentatively TRBD1 or TRBD2 (5 bases each). The CDR3 loop spans 13 amino acids. The germline gives CDR1 SQVTM, CDR2 ANQGSEA. V was pared by 5 bases and J by 3 bases, with 14 bases between. Here the CDR3 DNA reads TGCAGCGTTTCAAAGGGGAGATACTACGAGCAGTACTTC. Translated: CSVSKGRYYEQYF.

The rearrangement joins TRBV30 to TRBJ2-3; D is undetermined. This CDR3 has 11 residues. The V gene's germline CDR1 is GTSNPN and CDR2 SVGIG (reference sequence). V lost 2 bases, J lost 5 bases, and 5 bases lay in between. The CDR3 here is CAWSNVDTQYF. CDR3 bases: TGTGCCTGGAGTAACGTAGATACGCAGTATTTT.

The chain combines TRBV30 with TRBJ1-1; unclear D gene. The CDR3 is 13 amino acids. The V end was cut by 6 bases, the J end by 0 bases, with 11 bases between. CDR1 GTSNPN and CDR2 SVGIG come from the germline V gene (reference sequence). In DNA, the CDR3 is TGTGCCTGCGTTCGGTTTATGAACACTGAAGCTTTCTTT. Encoded protein: CACVRFMNTEAFF. The full variable domain, with the rest looked up from reference TRBV30 and TRBJ1-1, is SQTIHQWPATLVQPVGSPLSLECTVEGTSNPNLYWYRQAAGRGLQLLFYSVGIGQISSEVPQNLSASRPQDRQFILSSKKLLLSDSGFYLCACVRFMNTEAFFGQGTRLTVV.

The sample holds a few counts of this clone. The rearrangement uses TRBV30 and TRBJ1-1, with TRBD1 as a possible D gene (5 bases). CDR3 size: 13 residues. V dropped 7 bases and J dropped 5 bases, with 17 bases sitting between them. The germline V gene encodes CDR1 GTSNPN and CDR2 SVGIG (reference sequence). Here the CDR3 reads CASRAAWGTEAFF. DNA for the CDR3: TGTGCCTCCAGGGCCGCATGGGGAACTGAAGCTTTCTTT.

In its sample, this clone was seen a few times. The same CDR3 arises from other DNA sequences in this sample as well. The chain links TRBV30 to TRBJ1-5; no clear D. CDR3 size: 15 residues. The germline gives CDR1 GTSNPN, CDR2 SVGIG (reference sequence). Between the trimmed V and J ends, which lost 0 bases and 0 bases, there was a span of 9 bases. CDR3 loop: CAWSVGGNSNQPQHF. CDR3 in DNA: TGTGCCTGGAGTGTTGGTGGAAATAGCAATCAGCCCCAGCATTTT.

V usage is TRBV2 and J usage is TRBJ2-3; 10 bases are a match to TRBD1. The V gene end was trimmed by 6 bases and the J gene end by 1 base; junction bases not matched to a gene: 7. The CDR3 spans 16 residues. Germline V CDR1 and CDR2: SNHLY, FYNNEI. As DNA, the CDR3 is TGTGCCAGCAGCCGGGACAGGGGTTCCGGCACAGATACGCAGTATTTT. It translates to CASSRDRGSGTDTQYF.

V and J are TRBV30 and TRBJ1-1, with TRBD1 as a possible D gene (5 bases). V lost 3 bases and J 0 bases, leaving 8 bases between the germline ends. The CDR3 contains 13 residues. Germline CDR1 is GTSNPN and CDR2 is SVGIG (reference sequence). As DNA, the CDR3 is TGTGCCTGGAGGCCGGGGGTGAACACTGAAGCTTTCTTT. It is translated as CAWRPGVNTEAFF.

The chain joins TRBV25-1 to TRBJ2-1; TRBD1 agrees at 7 bases. The V segment lost 4 bases and the J segment 6 bases; nucleotides outside the gene matches: 9. CDR3 length: 15 residues. CDR1 and CDR2 (germline): MGHDK, SYGVNS. This CDR3 is CASSGPGTASNEQFF. CDR3 nucleotide sequence: TGTGCCAGCAGTGGACCCGGGACAGCCTCCAATGAGCAGTTCTTC.

The J gene is TRBJ1-2, the V gene TRBV27; 10 bases line up with TRBD1. CDR3 length equals 13 residues. Germline V CDR1 and CDR2: MNHEY, SMNVEV (reference sequence). V lost 6 bases, J lost 8 bases, and 6 bases stayed unmatched. This CDR3 is CASSRDRGDGYTF. Here the CDR3 DNA reads TGTGCCAGCAGCCGGGACAGGGGCGACGGCTACACCTTC.

The gene calls are TRBV18 and TRBJ2-7, with no clear D. The CDR3 is 13 residues long. Germline-derived CDR1 and CDR2 are KGHSH and LQKENI. Trimming left V 3 bases short and J 3 bases short, with 9 bases between. The CDR3: CASSPVQVYEQYF. In nucleotides, the CDR3 is TGTGCCAGCTCACCGGTTCAGGTCTACGAGCAGTACTTC.

A few counts support this clone. The rearrangement joins TRBV29-1 to TRBJ1-1; no firm D call. Trimming removed 1 base from V and 4 bases from J, with 4 bases in between. Germline assignment: CDR1 SQVTM and CDR2 ANQGSEA. The CDR3 has 11 amino acids. The CDR3 nucleotides read TGCAGCGTTGAAGGGATCACTGAAGCTTTCTTT. Translated: CSVEGITEAFF. The whole variable domain, filled in from reference TRBV29-1 and TRBJ1-1, reads SAVISQKPSRDICQRGTSLTIQCQVDSQVTMMFWYRQQPGQSLTLIATANQGSEATYESGFVIDKFPISRPNLTFSTLTVSNMSPEDSSIYLCSVEGITEAFFGQGTRLTVV.

The chain couples TRBV14 to TRBJ2-4; D ambiguous. Germline V gene sequence: CDR1 SGHDN, CDR2 FVKESK. V gave up 2 bases and J gave up 9 bases, with 11 bases separating them. The CDR3 has 13 residues. For the CDR3, the DNA is TGTGCCAGCAGCCAAACGGGCTACCCCATTCAGTACTTC. As protein: CASSQTGYPIQYF.

This clone was observed a few times. The CDR3 protein is CSVVGSGANVLTF. CDR3 coding DNA: TGCAGCGTTGTGGGCTCTGGGGCCAACGTCCTGACTTTC. V is TRBV29-1 and J is TRBJ2-6; D remains ambiguous. The CDR3 runs 13 residues. V was pared by 4 bases and J by 0 bases, with 4 bases between. CDR1 SQVTM and CDR2 ANQGSEA come from the germline V gene.

The chain couples TRBV7-2 to TRBJ2-7, with a possible D match to TRBD2 (5 bases). This CDR3 spans 14 amino acids. Germline assignment: CDR1 SGHTA and CDR2 FQGNSA. The ends were cut back, 4 bases at V and 2 bases at J, with 12 bases in the middle. The CDR3 loop is CASSSPGSPYEQYF. CDR3 sequence (DNA): TGTGCCAGCAGCTCGCCGGGGAGCCCCTACGAGCAGTACTTC.

This clone occurred once. The rearrangement joins TRBV6-6 to TRBJ2-7; no definite D call. Germline CDR1 is MNHNY and CDR2 is SVGAGI (reference sequence). The V and J ends lost 6 bases and 4 bases respectively, with 7 bases between them. The CDR3 spans 11 residues. The CDR3 reads CASRAYYEQYF. The CDR3 DNA is TGTGCCAGCAGGGCCTATTACGAGCAGTACTTC.

DNA for the CDR3: TGTGCCAGCAGTGGAGGGGCTCGGAACTATGGCTACACCTTC. Its translation: CASSGGARNYGYTF. V usage is TRBV6-1 and J usage is TRBJ1-2, with D possibly being TRBD1 (5 bases). The V gene lost 4 bases and the J gene lost 2 bases, with 11 bases spanning the gap. CDR3 length: 14 residues. Per the germline V gene, CDR1 is MNHNS and CDR2 is SASEGT.

The chain has TRBV6-5 and TRBJ1-1; D not certain. The V end lost 6 bases, the J end lost 1 base, and 3 bases lay between the germline ends. This CDR3 comprises 11 residues. Per the germline V gene, CDR1 is MNHEY and CDR2 is SVGAGI. CDR3 amino acids: CASRQNTEAFF. The CDR3 region has the DNA TGTGCCAGCAGACAGAACACTGAAGCTTTCTTT.

The chain couples TRBV28 to TRBJ2-1, with 14 bases identical to TRBD2. The CDR3 contains 17 residues. V gave up 6 bases and J gave up 9 bases; unmatched junction bases: 13. Germline CDR1 MDHEN, CDR2 SYDVKM. The CDR3 here is CASSPRTTSGRALEQFF. The DNA of the CDR3 is TGTGCCAGCAGCCCCCGCACGACTAGCGGGAGGGCCCTTGAGCAGTTCTTC.

In DNA form, the CDR3 reads TGTGCCAGCTCGATCAGGGGAAGCACAGATACGCAGTATTTT. Translation: CASSIRGSTDTQYF. V gene TRBV11-2 combines with J gene TRBJ2-3, with a weak D call TRBD1 (6 bases). The CDR3 sequence is 14 residues long. Trimming removed 8 bases from V and 0 bases from J, with 12 bases in between. Germline V gene sequence: CDR1 SGHAT, CDR2 FQNNGV.

There are a few counts of this clone. The genes are TRBV30 and TRBJ1-1; no firm D call. Germline loops: CDR1 GTSNPN, CDR2 SVGIG (reference sequence). V was cut by 1 base and J by 6 bases, with 6 bases left in between. The CDR3 is 11 amino acids. CDR3 sequence (DNA): TGTGCCTGGAGTGCGGGCGCTGAAGCTTTCTTT. Protein sequence: CAWSAGAEAFF.

This clone was seen a few times. The V gene is TRBV7-9, the J gene TRBJ2-3; no definite D call. The V and J ends lost 4 bases and 5 bases respectively, with 7 bases between them. The CDR3 consists of 12 residues. Per germline, CDR1 SEHNR and CDR2 FQNEAQ (reference sequence). CDR3 sequence reads: CASSSNLDTQYF. The CDR3 nucleotides read TGTGCCAGCAGCTCCAATCTAGATACGCAGTATTTT.

V and J are TRBV19 and TRBJ2-1, with D possibly matching TRBD1 (7 bases). The CDR3 contains 14 residues. V was shortened by 4 bases and J by 10 bases, with 17 bases between the two germline ends. The germline V gene encodes CDR1 LNHDA and CDR2 SQIVND (reference sequence). The DNA of the CDR3 is TGTGCCAGTAGTAGACTAGACAGGGAGGAGGAGCAGTTCTTC. As protein: CASSRLDREEEQFF.

Remarks on this clone: In the same sample, other DNA sequences code for this CDR3. The chain recombines TRBV9 with TRBJ2-1, with D unresolved. With 2 bases removed from V and 7 bases from J, the gap between germline ends came to 4 bases. This CDR3 is 11 amino acids long. The germline V gene encodes CDR1 SGDLS and CDR2 YYNGEE. The CDR3, as DNA: TGTGCCAGCAGCGTGGAGAATGAGCAGTTCTTC. Amino acid sequence: CASSVENEQFF.

This chain links TRBV10-1 with TRBJ2-1; D might be TRBD1 (6 bases). The length of the CDR3 is 17 residues. Germline V gene sequence: CDR1 WNHNN, CDR2 SYGVQD (reference sequence). V lost 0 bases, J lost 5 bases, and 17 bases lay in between. The DNA for the CDR3 is TGCGCCAGCAGTGAGTCTCGCATCAGGGGCTACCACAATGAGCAGTTCTTC. This gives the protein CASSESRIRGYHNEQFF.

V and J are TRBV30 and TRBJ2-5; D gene ambiguous. Deletions cut 2 bases from V and 7 bases from J, with 11 bases between. The germline CDR1 and CDR2 sequences are GTSNPN and SVGIG (reference sequence). The CDR3 loop spans 12 amino acids. Here the CDR3 DNA reads TGTGCCTGGAGTCAAGCCCTAGGGACCCAGTACTTC. Encoded protein: CAWSQALGTQYF. Full variable domain (rest looked up from reference TRBV30 and TRBJ2-5): SQTIHQWPATLVQPVGSPLSLECTVEGTSNPNLYWYRQAAGRGLQLLFYSVGIGQISSEVPQNLSASRPQDRQFILSSKKLLLSDSGFYLCAWSQALGTQYFGPGTRLLVL.

The chain uses TRBV29-1 and TRBJ1-1; D is unresolved. Germline V gene data show CDR1 as SQVTM and CDR2 as ANQGSEA. The ends were cut back, 7 bases at V and 4 bases at J, with 13 bases in the middle. CDR3 length: 12 residues. CDR3 amino acids: CSAADEGTEAFF. The CDR3 DNA reads as TGCAGCGCCGCGGACGAGGGCACTGAAGCTTTCTTT.

In this sample, this clone turned up once. As DNA, the CDR3 is TGTGCCAGCAGCCCCGGGGTATACAATGAGCAGTTCTTC. Translation gives CASSPGVYNEQFF. This chain uses TRBV7-2 with TRBJ2-1, with TRBD2 as a possible D gene (5 bases). The ends were cut back, 5 bases at V and 4 bases at J, with 9 bases in the middle. The length of the CDR3 is 13 residues. Germline CDR1 reads SGHTA; CDR2 reads FQGNSA.

The rearrangement uses TRBV9 and TRBJ1-6; 10 bases match TRBD1. V shed 1 base, J shed 8 bases, and the junction held 3 bases outside the gene matches. The V gene's germline CDR1 is SGDLS and CDR2 YYNGEE. CDR3 length: 15 amino acids. CDR3 residues: CASSVRTGGDSPLHF. The CDR3 DNA sequence: TGTGCCAGCAGCGTACGGACAGGGGGGGATTCACCCCTCCACTTT.

The rearrangement links TRBV29-1 to TRBJ2-2, with D perhaps TRBD2 (5 bases). Germline V gene sequence: CDR1 SQVTM, CDR2 ANQGSEA. The CDR3 is 12 residues long. The V and J ends lost 6 bases and 6 bases respectively, with 11 bases between them. CDR3 amino acids: CSVNTGAGELFF. The CDR3 coding sequence is TGCAGCGTCAACACCGGGGCCGGGGAGCTGTTTTTT.

This chain joins TRBV29-1 and TRBJ2-7; 9 bases match TRBD2. This CDR3 region has 16 residues. The J segment lost 1 base and the V segment lost 0 bases, leaving 7 bases of the junction unmatched. CDR1 is SQVTM, CDR2 ANQGSEA, per germline. This chain's CDR3 is CSVEDQGSGGSYEQYF. DNA for the CDR3: TGCAGCGTTGAAGATCAGGGTAGCGGGGGATCCTACGAGCAGTACTTC.

This clone was found a few times. V and J are TRBV9 and TRBJ2-5, with TRBD2 matching over 9 bases. After removal of 4 bases from V and 1 base from J, the junction contained 8 bases not matched to a gene. Germline loops: CDR1 SGDLS, CDR2 YYNGEE. CDR3 size: 16 residues. CDR3 bases: TGTGCCAGCAGCCCGAAGGTAGCGGGAGTCCAAGAGACCCAGTACTTC. Protein product: CASSPKVAGVQETQYF.